Following are 7 T cell receptor beta chains from one sample sequenced in a study of immune evolution from preneoplasia to lung adenocarcinoma. TCRdb's copy holds only in-frame clones and misses some; the assay was immunoSEQ multiplex PCR. The sample consists of 20,000 to 25,000 clones, about 80% of them appearing once. The sequenced sample consisted of FFPE invasive lung adenocarcinoma tissue. The receptors originated from a person aged 55-75 years with lung adenocarcinoma.

The rearrangement joins TRBV19 to TRBJ2-2, with D perhaps matching TRBD1 or TRBD2 (5 bases each). Deletions cut 10 bases from V and 5 bases from J, with 23 bases between. The CDR3 extends over 16 amino acids. Germline CDR1 is LNHDA and CDR2 is SQIVND (reference sequence). CDR3 in DNA: TGTGCCACGGGGCCCCTCGGGAACCCGGGGACCGGGGAGCTGTTTTTT. Its protein product is CATGPLGNPGTGELFF.

The V gene is TRBV7-6, the J gene TRBJ2-5; 10 bases line up with TRBD1. Germline V gene lookup returns CDR1 SGHVS and CDR2 FNYEAQ. CDR3 length: 17 amino acids. Trimming cost V 5 bases and J 5 bases; bases outside gene matches: 14. The CDR3 DNA sequence: TGTGCCAGCAGCGGACAGGGGGGGATTCAAGCCGGGGAGACCCAGTACTTC. Translated, it gives CASSGQGGIQAGETQYF.

The DNA for the CDR3 is TGTGCCAGCAGCTTGGAGCAGGGGAGCTACAATGAGCAGTTCTTC. This encodes CASSLEQGSYNEQFF. This sequence joins TRBV5-4 and TRBJ2-1; possibly TRBD1 for D (6 bases). Germline V gives CDR1 SGHNT, CDR2 YYREEE (reference sequence). V was pared by 0 bases and J by 3 bases, with 10 bases between. The length of the CDR3 is 15 residues. Full variable domain (outside the CDR3, taken from reference TRBV5-4 and TRBJ2-1): ETGVTQSPTHLIKTRGQQVTLRCSSQSGHNTVSWYQQALGQGPQFIFQYYREEENGRGNFPPRFSGLQFPNYSSELNVNALELDDSALYLCASSLEQGSYNEQFFGPGTRLTVL.

Regarding this clone: Compared with germline, one end of the junction differs, possibly owing to a read error. The chain recombines TRBV6-1 with TRBJ2-3; 8 bases are a match to TRBD2. Germline V gene lookup returns CDR1 MNHNS and CDR2 SASEGT. The CDR3 contains 12 residues. Here the CDR3 reads CASSEAGDTQYF. CDR3 sequence (DNA): TGTGCCAGCAGCGAAGCGGGAGACACGCAGTATTTT.

A few counts support this clone. This specimen includes other DNA sequences encoding the same CDR3. This chain connects TRBV30 to TRBJ2-3; D is ambiguous. The V gene lost 0 bases and the J gene lost 7 bases, with 5 bases spanning the gap. Germline CDR1 is GTSNPN and CDR2 is SVGIG (reference sequence). This CDR3 comprises 11 residues. DNA of the CDR3: TGTGCCTGGAGTGTAGTCTATACGCAGTATTTT. Translating gives CAWSVVYTQYF.

Concerning this clone: The junction does not match germline at one end; this may be a read error. This chain links TRBV11-2 with TRBJ1-2; 7 bases fit TRBD1. The CDR3 extends over 15 amino acids. Germline V gene lookup returns CDR1 SGHAT and CDR2 FQNNGV. CDR3 in amino acids: CASSLRTGDNYGYTF. CDR3 nucleotide sequence: TGTGCCAGCAGCTTAAGGACAGGCGACAACTATGGTTACACCTTC.

V and J are TRBV18 and TRBJ1-1; tentative D call: TRBD1 (5 bases). The CDR3 consists of 15 residues. The germline V gene has CDR1 KGHSH and CDR2 LQKENI. Deletions cut 3 bases from V and 1 base from J, with 12 bases between. CDR3 coding DNA: TGTGCCAGCTCACCTACCCGGGACCGGAACACTGAAGCTTTCTTT. Protein sequence: CASSPTRDRNTEAFF.